These T cell receptor beta chains were read from a single sample in a study of early T cells in non-severe SARS-CoV-2 infection. TCRdb reprocessed the 5' RACE reads with MiXCR, giving one entry per CDR3 protein. The sample gives roughly 51,000 distinct CDR3 sequences, 6.2% of which show up once; less than 5% is in the top ten. The sequencing sample was made of whole blood. These receptors were collected from an adult who was a healthcare worker with PCR-confirmed SARS-CoV-2 infection or an uninfected control (not recorded which). Both conserved end residues are trimmed from each CDR3.

v_call	cdr3_length	j_call	cdr3_aa
TRBV6-2/TRBV6-3	14	TRBJ2-2	ASSPTGTGKSGELF
TRBV6-6	14	TRBJ2-3	ASSYSRTSGLGTQY
TRBV12-3/TRBV12-4	10	TRBJ2-5	ASSRDWVTQY
TRBV6-2/TRBV6-3	14	TRBJ2-1	ASRLGGPFSNNEQF
TRBV20-1	11	TRBJ2-5	SADWANKETQY
TRBV7-2	12	TRBJ2-2	ASSLLAGSGELF
TRBV12-3/TRBV12-4	14	TRBJ2-3	ASSSRTSGAPDTQY
TRBV12-3/TRBV12-4	9	TRBJ2-7	ASSPGIEQY
TRBV4-1	10	TRBJ2-3	ASSQLSDTQY
TRBV5-3	13	TRBJ2-7	ARSLPGQGVDEQY
TRBV12-5	11	TRBJ2-1	ASGTDGGNEQF
TRBV7-6	12	TRBJ1-6	ASSLEDSNSPLH
TRBV4-1	12	TRBJ1-1	ASSQDRSGTEAF
TRBV6-1	13	TRBJ1-5	ASNLGQGFNQPQH
TRBV12-3/TRBV12-4	12	TRBJ1-2	ASSLVGRQSGYT
TRBV5-1	11	TRBJ1-1	ASSLAPEGEAF
TRBV30	15	TRBJ2-3	AWSVRRPSGGADTQY
TRBV7-8	13	TRBJ2-3	ASSIGLAGVDTQY
TRBV11-2	13	TRBJ2-7	ASSHASTPSYEQY
TRBV20-1	8	TRBJ2-7	SASSHEQY
TRBV10-3	11	TRBJ1-1	AISEEGFTEAF
TRBV12-3/TRBV12-4	11	TRBJ1-1	ASSLGGDTEVF
TRBV20-1	13	TRBJ2-3	SALPLAGRADTQY
TRBV4-1	15	TRBJ2-3	ASSRGGTSGVTDTQY
TRBV23-1	12	TRBJ2-7	ASSPQGLCYEQY
TRBV7-9	14	TRBJ2-2	ASSSRTSGYTGELF
TRBV20-1	12	TRBJ2-3	SARFSGSTDTQY
TRBV6-6	13	TRBJ1-2	ASSLTGQGSHGYT
TRBV20-1	10	TRBJ2-1	SAVRVGDEQF